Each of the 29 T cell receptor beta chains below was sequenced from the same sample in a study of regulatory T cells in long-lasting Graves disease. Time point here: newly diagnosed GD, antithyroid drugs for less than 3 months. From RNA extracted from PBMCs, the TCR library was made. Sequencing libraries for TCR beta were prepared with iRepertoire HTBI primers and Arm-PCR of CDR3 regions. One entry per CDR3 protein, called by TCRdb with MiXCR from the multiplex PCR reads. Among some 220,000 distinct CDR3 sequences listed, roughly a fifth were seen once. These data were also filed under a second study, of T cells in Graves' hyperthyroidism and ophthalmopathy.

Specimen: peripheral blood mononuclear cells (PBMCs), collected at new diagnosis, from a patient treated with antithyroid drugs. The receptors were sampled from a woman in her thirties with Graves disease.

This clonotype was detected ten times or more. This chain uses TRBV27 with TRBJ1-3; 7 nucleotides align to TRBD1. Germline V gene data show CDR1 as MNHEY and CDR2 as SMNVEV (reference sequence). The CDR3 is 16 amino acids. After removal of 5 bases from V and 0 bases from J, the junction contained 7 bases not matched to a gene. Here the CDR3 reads CASSEQGPFSGNTIYF. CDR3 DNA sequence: TGTGCCAGCAGTGAACAGGGGCCCTTCTCTGGAAACACCATATATTTT.

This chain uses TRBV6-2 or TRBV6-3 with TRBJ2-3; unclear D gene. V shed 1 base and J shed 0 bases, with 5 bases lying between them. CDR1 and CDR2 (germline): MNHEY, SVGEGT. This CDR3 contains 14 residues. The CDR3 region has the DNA TGTGCCAGCAGTTACTACCGGAGCACAGATACGCAGTATTTT. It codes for CASSYYRSTDTQYF.

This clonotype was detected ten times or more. The CDR3 spells CASSESVGTQETQYF. The CDR3 nucleotides read TGCGCCAGCAGTGAGTCTGTCGGGACCCAAGAGACCCAGTACTTC. V usage is TRBV10-2 and J usage is TRBJ2-5; D tentatively fits TRBD1 or TRBD2 (5 bases each). Germline-derived CDR1 and CDR2 are WSHSY and SAAADI. The V and J ends lost 0 bases and 1 base respectively, with 9 bases between them. CDR3 size: 15 residues.

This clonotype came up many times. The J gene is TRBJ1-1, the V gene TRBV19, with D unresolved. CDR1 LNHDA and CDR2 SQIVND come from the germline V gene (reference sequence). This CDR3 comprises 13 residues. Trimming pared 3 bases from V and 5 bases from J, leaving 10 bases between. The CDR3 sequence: CASSIGLQTEAFF. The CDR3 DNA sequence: TGTGCCAGTAGTATTGGGTTGCAAACTGAAGCTTTCTTT.

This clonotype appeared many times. The CDR3 coding sequence is TGTGCCAGCAGCTTGGACACCCGCGCCGACGGCTACACCTTC. The encoded protein is CASSLDTRADGYTF. This chain links TRBV5-6 with TRBJ1-2; no definite D call. Germline CDR1 is SGHDT and CDR2 is YYEEEE. This CDR3 is built from 14 residues. Between the trimmed V and J ends, which lost 0 bases and 8 bases, there was a span of 14 bases.

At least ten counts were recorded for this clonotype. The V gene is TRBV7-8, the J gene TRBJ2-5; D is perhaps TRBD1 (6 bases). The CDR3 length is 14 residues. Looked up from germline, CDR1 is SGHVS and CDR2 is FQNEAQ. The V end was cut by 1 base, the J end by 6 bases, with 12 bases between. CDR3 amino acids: CASSLDRDVQTQYF. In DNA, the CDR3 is TGTGCCAGCAGCTTAGACAGGGATGTGCAGACCCAGTACTTC.

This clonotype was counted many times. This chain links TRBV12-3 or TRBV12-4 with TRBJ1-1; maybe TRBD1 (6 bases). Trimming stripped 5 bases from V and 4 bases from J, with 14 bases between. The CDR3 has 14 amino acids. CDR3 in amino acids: CASSPQGTGTEAFF. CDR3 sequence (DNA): TGTGCCAGCAGTCCACAGGGTACAGGCACTGAAGCTTTCTTT.

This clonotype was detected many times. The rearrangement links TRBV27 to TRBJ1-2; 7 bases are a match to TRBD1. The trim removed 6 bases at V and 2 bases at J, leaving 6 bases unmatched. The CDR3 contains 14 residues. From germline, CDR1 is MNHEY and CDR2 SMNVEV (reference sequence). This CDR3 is CASSPKGANYGYTF. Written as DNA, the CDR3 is TGTGCCAGCAGCCCAAAGGGGGCGAACTATGGCTACACCTTC.

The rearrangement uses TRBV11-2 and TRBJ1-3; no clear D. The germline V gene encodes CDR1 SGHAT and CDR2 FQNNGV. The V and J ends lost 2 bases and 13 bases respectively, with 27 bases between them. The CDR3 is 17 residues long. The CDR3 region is CASSLMETSLSGNAIYF. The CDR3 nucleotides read TGTGCCAGCAGCTTAATGGAGACATCACTCTCTGGAAACGCGATATATTTT.

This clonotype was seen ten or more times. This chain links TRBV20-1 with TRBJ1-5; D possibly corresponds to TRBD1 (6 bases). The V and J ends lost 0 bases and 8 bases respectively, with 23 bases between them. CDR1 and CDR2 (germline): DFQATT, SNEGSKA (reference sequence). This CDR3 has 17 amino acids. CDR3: CSARDPRPLRGHKPQHF. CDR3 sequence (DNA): TGCAGTGCTAGAGATCCCAGACCCCTCAGGGGACACAAGCCCCAGCATTTT.

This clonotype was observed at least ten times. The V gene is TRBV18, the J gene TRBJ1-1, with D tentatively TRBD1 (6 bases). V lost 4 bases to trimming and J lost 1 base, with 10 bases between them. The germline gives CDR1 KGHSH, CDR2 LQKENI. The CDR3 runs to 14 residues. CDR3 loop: CASSLNRENTEAFF. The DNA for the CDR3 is TGTGCCAGCTCACTCAACAGGGAGAACACTGAAGCTTTCTTT.

CDR3 loop: CSASLRGLALSSSYNEQFF. The CDR3, as DNA: TGCAGTGCTAGCCTCCGGGGACTAGCGTTGTCTAGCTCCTACAATGAGCAGTTCTTC. The chain carries TRBV20-1 and TRBJ2-1, with 10 bases aligning to TRBD2. The CDR3 has 19 residues. The junction had 14 bases not matched to a gene; V was cut back by 3 bases and J by 0 bases. Per the germline V gene, CDR1 is DFQATT and CDR2 is SNEGSKA (reference sequence).

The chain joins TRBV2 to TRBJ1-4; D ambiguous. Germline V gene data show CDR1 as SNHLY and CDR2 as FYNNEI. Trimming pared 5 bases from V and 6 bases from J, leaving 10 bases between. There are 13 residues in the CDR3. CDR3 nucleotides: TGTGCCAGCAGTTTCACGTGGTATGAAAAACTGTTTTTT. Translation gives CASSFTWYEKLFF.

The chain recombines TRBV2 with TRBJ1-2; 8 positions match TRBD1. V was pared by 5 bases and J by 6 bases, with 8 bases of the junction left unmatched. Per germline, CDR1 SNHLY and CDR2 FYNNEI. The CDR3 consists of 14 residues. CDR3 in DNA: TGTGCCAGCAGTTCGACAGGGGTGACTCATGGCTACACCTTC. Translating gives CASSSTGVTHGYTF.

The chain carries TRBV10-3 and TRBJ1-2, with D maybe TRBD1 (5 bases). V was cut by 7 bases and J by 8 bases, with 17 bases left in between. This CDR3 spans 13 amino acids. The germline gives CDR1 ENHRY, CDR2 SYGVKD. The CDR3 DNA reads TGTGCCATCACCGACCCGTCGGGGCGAGGCTACACCTTC. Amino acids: CAITDPSGRGYTF.

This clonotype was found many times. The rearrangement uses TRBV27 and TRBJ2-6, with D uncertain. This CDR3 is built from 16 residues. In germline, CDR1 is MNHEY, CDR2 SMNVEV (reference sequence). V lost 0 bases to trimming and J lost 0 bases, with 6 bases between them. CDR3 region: CASSLSSLSGANVLTF. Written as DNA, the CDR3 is TGTGCCAGCAGTTTATCTTCACTCTCTGGGGCCAACGTCCTGACTTTC.

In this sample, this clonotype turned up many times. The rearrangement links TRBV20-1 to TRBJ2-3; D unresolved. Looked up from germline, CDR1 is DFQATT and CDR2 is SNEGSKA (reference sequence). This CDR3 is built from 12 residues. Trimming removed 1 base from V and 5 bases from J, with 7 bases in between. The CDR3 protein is CSARASGDTQYF. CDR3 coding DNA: TGCAGTGCTAGAGCGAGTGGAGATACGCAGTATTTT.

CDR3 region: CSASPGTGTTEAFF. The CDR3 DNA is TGCAGTGCTAGCCCCGGGACAGGGACCACTGAAGCTTTCTTT. The chain joins TRBV20-1 to TRBJ1-1; 9 nucleotides align to TRBD1. CDR1 is DFQATT and CDR2 is SNEGSKA in the germline V gene (reference sequence). The CDR3 runs 14 residues. Trimming removed 3 bases from V and 4 bases from J; junction bases left unmatched: 6.

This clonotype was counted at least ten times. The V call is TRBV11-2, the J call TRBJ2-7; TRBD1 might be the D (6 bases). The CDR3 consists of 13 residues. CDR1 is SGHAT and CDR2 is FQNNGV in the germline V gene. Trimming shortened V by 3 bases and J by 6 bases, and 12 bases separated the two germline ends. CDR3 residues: CASSFRQGLEQYF. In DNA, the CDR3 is TGTGCCAGCAGCTTTAGGCAGGGGCTCGAGCAGTACTTC.

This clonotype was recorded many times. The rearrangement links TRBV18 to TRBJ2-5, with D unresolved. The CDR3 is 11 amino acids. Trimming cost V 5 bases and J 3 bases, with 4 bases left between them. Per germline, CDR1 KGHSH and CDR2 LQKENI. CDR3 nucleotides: TGTGCCAGCTCAGCGGAAGAGACCCAGTACTTC. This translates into CASSAEETQYF. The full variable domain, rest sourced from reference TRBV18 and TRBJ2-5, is NAGVMQNPRHLVRRRGQEARLRCSPMKGHSHVYWYRQLPEEGLKFMVYLQKENIIDESGMPKERFSAEFPKEGPSILRIQQVVRGDSAAYFCASSAEETQYFGPGTRLLVL.

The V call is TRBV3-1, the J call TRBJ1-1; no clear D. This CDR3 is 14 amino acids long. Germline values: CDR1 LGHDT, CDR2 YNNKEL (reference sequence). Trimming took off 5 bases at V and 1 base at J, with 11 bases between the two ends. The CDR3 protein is CASSLKTWNTEAFF. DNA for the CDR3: TGTGCCAGCAGCTTGAAGACTTGGAACACTGAAGCTTTCTTT. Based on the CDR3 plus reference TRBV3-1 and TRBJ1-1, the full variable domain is DTAVSQTPKYLVTQMGNDKSIKCEQNLGHDTMYWYKQDSKKFLKIMFSYNNKELIINETVPNRFSPKSPDKAHLNLHINSLELGDSAVYFCASSLKTWNTEAFFGQGTRLTVV.

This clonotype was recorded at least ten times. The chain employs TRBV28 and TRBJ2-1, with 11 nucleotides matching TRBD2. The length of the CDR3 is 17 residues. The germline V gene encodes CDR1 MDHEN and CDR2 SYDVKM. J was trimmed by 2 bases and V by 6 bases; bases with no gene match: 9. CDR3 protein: CASRSLAGAGTYNEQFF. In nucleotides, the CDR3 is TGTGCCAGCAGGTCACTAGCGGGAGCAGGGACCTACAATGAGCAGTTCTTC.

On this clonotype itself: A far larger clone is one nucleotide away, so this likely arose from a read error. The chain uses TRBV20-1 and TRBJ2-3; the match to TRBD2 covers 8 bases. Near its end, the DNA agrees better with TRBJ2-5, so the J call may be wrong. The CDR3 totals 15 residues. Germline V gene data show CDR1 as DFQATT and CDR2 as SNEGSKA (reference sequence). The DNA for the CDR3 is TGCAGTGCCGCGCCGTTAGCGGCCGCGGGGGGGACCCAGTACTTC. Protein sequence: CSAAPLAAAGGTQYF.

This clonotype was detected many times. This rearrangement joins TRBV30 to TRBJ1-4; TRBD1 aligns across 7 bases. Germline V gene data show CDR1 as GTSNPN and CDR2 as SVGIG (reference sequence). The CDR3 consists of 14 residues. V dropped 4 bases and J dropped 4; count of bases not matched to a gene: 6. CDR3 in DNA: TGTGCCTGGATGGCCGGGACAGTTAATGAAAAACTGTTTTTT. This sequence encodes CAWMAGTVNEKLFF.

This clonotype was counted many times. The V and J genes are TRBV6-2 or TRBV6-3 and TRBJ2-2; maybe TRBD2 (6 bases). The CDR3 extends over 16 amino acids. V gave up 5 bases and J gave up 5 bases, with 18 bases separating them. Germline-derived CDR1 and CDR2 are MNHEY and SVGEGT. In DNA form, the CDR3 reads TGTGCCAGCAGTGAAATCGACCGACGGGGGACCGGGGAGCTGTTTTTT. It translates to CASSEIDRRGTGELFF.

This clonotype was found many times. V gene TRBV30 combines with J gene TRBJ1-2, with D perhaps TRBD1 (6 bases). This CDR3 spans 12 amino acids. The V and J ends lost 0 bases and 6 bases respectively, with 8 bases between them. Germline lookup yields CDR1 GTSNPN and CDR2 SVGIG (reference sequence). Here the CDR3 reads CAWSVQGDGYTF. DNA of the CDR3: TGTGCCTGGAGTGTACAGGGAGATGGCTACACCTTC.

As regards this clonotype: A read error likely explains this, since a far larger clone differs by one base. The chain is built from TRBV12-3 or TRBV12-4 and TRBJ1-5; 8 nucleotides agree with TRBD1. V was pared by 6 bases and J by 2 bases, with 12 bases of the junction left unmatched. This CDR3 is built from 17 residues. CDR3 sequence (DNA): TGTGCCAGCAGCCAACGGGACAGGCCCGATGGCAATCAGCCCCAGCATTTT. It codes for CASSQRDRPDGNQPQHF.

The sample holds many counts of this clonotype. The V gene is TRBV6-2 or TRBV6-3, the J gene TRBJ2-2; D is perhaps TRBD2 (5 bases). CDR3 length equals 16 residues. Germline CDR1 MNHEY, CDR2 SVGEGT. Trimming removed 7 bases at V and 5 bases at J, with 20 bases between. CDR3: CASTHLDKGGTGELFF. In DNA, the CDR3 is TGTGCCAGCACCCACCTCGACAAGGGCGGGACCGGGGAGCTGTTTTTT.

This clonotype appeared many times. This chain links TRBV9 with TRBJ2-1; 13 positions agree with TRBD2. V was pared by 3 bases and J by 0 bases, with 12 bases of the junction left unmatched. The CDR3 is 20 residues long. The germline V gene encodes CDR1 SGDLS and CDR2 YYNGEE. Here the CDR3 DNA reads TGTGCCAGCAGCGGAGGACTAGCGGGAGCCTTTGGTCGCTCCTACAATGAGCAGTTCTTC. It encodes CASSGGLAGAFGRSYNEQFF.